One and the same sample provided the 13 T cell receptor beta chains below, sequenced in a study of PD-1 blockade in mismatch repair-deficient tumors. Sequenced by immunoSEQ multiplex PCR; TCRdb stores in-frame clones only, minus some. The sample contains 100,000 to 150,000 clones, 86% of which appear only once. The sample in question was peripheral blood, obtained 44 weeks after starting pembrolizumab. Receptors were obtained from an adult with mismatch repair-deficient cancer.

The V gene is TRBV4-2, the J gene TRBJ2-5; possibly TRBD1 for D (5 bases). From germline, CDR1 is LGHNA and CDR2 YNFKEQ. The ends were cut back, 1 base at V and 1 base at J, with 10 bases in the middle. The CDR3 runs to 15 residues. The CDR3 coding sequence is TGTGCCAGCAGCCAAGTGCGACAGAGCCAAGAGACCCAGTACTTC. Residues: CASSQVRQSQETQYF.

The chain uses TRBV6-5 and TRBJ1-3; TRBD1 might be the D (6 bases). Germline CDR1 MNHEY, CDR2 SVGAGI. The CDR3 is 15 amino acids. Trimming left V 2 bases short and J 0 bases short, with 8 bases between. This chain's CDR3 is CASSYQGGSGNTIYF. CDR3 nucleotide sequence: TGTGCCAGCAGTTACCAAGGGGGCTCTGGAAACACCATATATTTT.

The chain is built from TRBV27 and TRBJ2-1; TRBD2 matches at 8 bases. Germline V lookup: CDR1 MNHEY, CDR2 SMNVEV (reference sequence). The CDR3 has 15 residues. Losses at the gene ends were 2 bases for V and 10 bases for J; bases not matched to a gene: 10. The CDR3 DNA reads as TGTGCCAGCAGTTTAGGGACTAGGGGGGCCGGGGAGCAGTTCTTC. Translated, it gives CASSLGTRGAGEQFF.

This clone came up once. J is TRBJ2-7 and V is TRBV9; TRBD2 might be the D (5 bases). Per the germline V gene, CDR1 is SGDLS and CDR2 is YYNGEE. Trimming removed 0 bases at V and 2 bases at J, with 9 bases between. CDR3 size: 14 residues. The chain's CDR3 is CASSVDDYTYEQYF. The DNA for the CDR3 is TGTGCCAGCAGCGTAGACGACTACACCTACGAGCAGTACTTC.

The gene calls are TRBV11-3 and TRBJ2-5; 9 bases fit TRBD1. The CDR3 extends over 15 amino acids. Germline CDR1 reads SGHNT; CDR2 reads YENEEA. V dropped 3 bases and J dropped 5; count of bases not matched to a gene: 7. CDR3 loop: CASSFEQGARETQYF. In DNA form, the CDR3 reads TGTGCCAGCAGCTTTGAACAGGGGGCGCGGGAGACCCAGTACTTC.

The V and J genes are TRBV30 and TRBJ2-3; no clear D. Germline V gene sequence: CDR1 GTSNPN, CDR2 SVGIG (reference sequence). The CDR3 is 14 residues long. Trimming took off 0 bases at V and 2 bases at J, with 9 bases between the two ends. This chain's CDR3 is CAWSVGVYTDTQYF. The DNA of the CDR3 is TGTGCCTGGAGTGTAGGAGTTTACACAGATACGCAGTATTTT. Full variable domain (missing parts from reference TRBV30 and TRBJ2-3): SQTIHQWPATLVQPVGSPLSLECTVEGTSNPNLYWYRQAAGRGLQLLFYSVGIGQISSEVPQNLSASRPQDRQFILSSKKLLLSDSGFYLCAWSVGVYTDTQYFGPGTRLTVL.

The chain employs TRBV4-2 and TRBJ2-1; the match to TRBD2 covers 7 bases. After removal of 4 bases from V and 7 bases from J, the junction contained 10 bases not matched to a gene. The CDR3 is 15 amino acids. Germline V gene data show CDR1 as LGHNA and CDR2 as YNFKEQ. This chain's CDR3 is CASSLVVGGSNEQFF. For the CDR3, the DNA is TGTGCCAGCAGCCTTGTCGTTGGCGGGAGTAATGAGCAGTTCTTC.

The chain links TRBV19 to TRBJ1-1; D is ambiguous. The CDR3 length is 13 residues. The germline V gene has CDR1 LNHDA and CDR2 SQIVND (reference sequence). Trimming took off 7 bases at V and 1 base at J, with 10 bases between the two ends. The CDR3 sequence is CASKYRKNTEAFF. The CDR3 DNA reads as TGTGCCAGTAAGTATAGGAAGAACACTGAAGCTTTCTTT.

This rearrangement joins TRBV6-1 to TRBJ2-5; the D gene is possibly TRBD2 (6 bases). Trimming left V 6 bases short and J 4 bases short, with 12 bases between. CDR1 and CDR2 from the germline V gene are MNHNS and SASEGT. The CDR3 totals 13 residues. The CDR3 sequence is CASRAGLLETQYF. In DNA form, the CDR3 reads TGTGCCAGCAGGGCGGGGCTACTAGAGACCCAGTACTTC.

The rearrangement joins TRBV7-3 to TRBJ1-1, with 7 bases lining up with TRBD1. The germline gives CDR1 SGHTA, CDR2 FQGTGA. The J segment lost 2 bases and the V segment lost 7 bases, leaving 4 bases of the junction unmatched. This CDR3 has 13 residues. The CDR3 nucleotides are TGTGCCAGCAAGGGACAGCCCAACACTGAAGCTTTCTTT. The encoded protein is CASKGQPNTEAFF.

The gene calls are TRBV5-1 and TRBJ2-3; TRBD2 matches 7 bases. The CDR3 totals 17 residues. V dropped 1 base and J dropped 6; count of bases not matched to a gene: 14. Germline CDR1 SGHRS, CDR2 YFSETQ. The CDR3 DNA sequence: TGCGCCAGCAGCTTGCTTTCCCTAGCGGACGGTGGGGATACGCAGTATTTT. Translating it yields CASSLLSLADGGDTQYF.

This clone was seen a few times. The chain couples TRBV19 to TRBJ1-4, with D unclear. Trimming pared 7 bases from V and 4 bases from J, leaving 16 bases between. Germline V gives CDR1 LNHDA, CDR2 SQIVND (reference sequence). This CDR3 has 15 residues. Written as DNA, the CDR3 is TGTGCCAGTACCCCTTTAACATCTGGTAATGAAAAACTGTTTTTT. It codes for CASTPLTSGNEKLFF.

The genes are TRBV6-4 and TRBJ2-1, with 10 bases matching TRBD2. Germline CDR1 and CDR2: MRHNA and SNTAGT. With V trimmed by 3 bases and J by 7 bases, 9 bases remained unmatched. This CDR3 is built from 16 residues. This chain's CDR3 is CASSDSPGLATNEQFF. The DNA of the CDR3 is TGTGCCAGCAGTGATTCACCGGGACTAGCGACGAATGAGCAGTTCTTC.